This record covers a single T cell receptor (beta chain). Its specificity is unknown. This record comes from a study of T cell responses to AZD1222 COVID-19 vaccine. Study findings and constraints: Recipients of AZD1222 seropositive at baseline numbered only five or six. Spike-specific TCR breadth and depth were elevated following two AZD1222 doses. Clonal diversity may have been underestimated, and the donors were mostly white British, with more females than males. Reports indicate that nearly half of spike-specific TCRs are directed at unmutated variant regions.

Assay: immunoSEQ multiplex PCR; the TCRdb copy retains only in-frame clones and omits some. Here the sample spans some 120,000 clones, about 88% being singletons. The V and J ends lost 6 bases and 0 bases respectively, with 6 bases between them. Per germline, CDR1 MNHEY and CDR2 SVGAGI. The CDR3 is made up of 13 amino acids. This material consisted of peripheral blood, taken 28 days after the second AZD1222 dose. This TCR was sampled from an adult who received the AZD1222 COVID-19 vaccine. This rearrangement joins TRBV6-5 to TRBJ1-5, with no clear D. The CDR3 region has the DNA TGTGCCAGCAGCCTAAATAGCAATCAGCCCCAGCATTTT. It is translated as CASSLNSNQPQHF.